The 9 T cell receptor beta chains below come from one sample, sequenced in a study of cytomegalovirus exposure and HLA in healthy donors. PCR employed 60 Vbeta and 13 Jbeta primers. Profiled with immunoSEQ multiplex PCR; TCRdb holds only in-frame clones, not every one. The sample includes about 110,000 clones, 71% of them seen just once. The sequenced sample consisted of PBMCs. These receptors were collected from a female donor in good health and CMV-seronegative.

The genes are TRBV10-2 and TRBJ2-7; TRBD2 agrees at 10 bases. The germline V gene has CDR1 WSHSY and CDR2 SAAADI. The CDR3 contains 14 residues. V lost 6 bases, J lost 2 bases, and 4 bases stayed unmatched. CDR3 region: CASRGTSVTYEQYF. CDR3 in DNA: TGCGCCAGCAGGGGGACTAGCGTAACCTACGAGCAGTACTTC.

The rearrangement joins TRBV4-1 to TRBJ1-2, with D possibly matching TRBD1 (5 bases). CDR3 size: 15 residues. Trimming took 0 bases from V and 6 from J, leaving 14 bases between them. Looked up from germline, CDR1 is MGHRA and CDR2 is YSYEKL. DNA for the CDR3: TGCGCCAGCAGCCAAGAGAACCGGGGGGTGGATGGCTACACCTTC. This gives the protein CASSQENRGVDGYTF.

This clone has just a few counts. J is TRBJ1-3 and V is TRBV7-9, with D maybe TRBD1 (6 bases). V was clipped by 4 bases and J by 7 bases, with 11 bases between them. CDR1 and CDR2 from the germline V gene are SEHNR and FQNEAQ (reference sequence). The CDR3 spans 13 residues. The CDR3 reads CASSSTGRNTIYF. The CDR3 region has the DNA TGTGCCAGCAGCTCGACAGGTCGGAACACCATATATTTT.

This chain joins TRBV5-4 and TRBJ1-6, with 7 bases lining up with TRBD1. The CDR3 has 15 residues. Germline CDR1 reads SGHNT; CDR2 reads YYREEE (reference sequence). V was pared by 3 bases and J by 11 bases, with 11 bases of the junction left unmatched. For the CDR3, the DNA is TGTGCCAGCAGCTCGGGGGACAGCGGCTGGCCACCCCTCCACTTT. Translating it yields CASSSGDSGWPPLHF.

This clone turned up a few times. The chain links TRBV2 to TRBJ2-6; 8 bases agree with TRBD1. V lost 10 bases, J lost 3 bases, and 5 bases stayed unmatched. This CDR3 region has 14 residues. Germline CDR1 is SNHLY and CDR2 is FYNNEI. The CDR3 reads CATQGAYGANVLTF. CDR3 sequence (DNA): TGTGCCACCCAGGGGGCTTATGGGGCCAACGTCCTGACTTTC.

For the CDR3, the DNA is TGTGCCTGGAGTCCTTACAGGGGGCTTGGCGGGGAGCTGTTTTTT. Protein product: CAWSPYRGLGGELFF. The V call is TRBV30, the J call TRBJ2-2, with TRBD1 identical over 9 bases. CDR1 and CDR2 from the germline V gene are GTSNPN and SVGIG (reference sequence). CDR3 length: 15 amino acids. J was trimmed by 7 bases and V by 2 bases; bases with no gene match: 8.

The chain is built from TRBV10-2 and TRBJ2-1; 14 bases agree with TRBD2. The junction had 11 bases not matched to a gene; V was cut back by 6 bases and J by 7 bases. Germline loops: CDR1 WSHSY, CDR2 SAAADI. This CDR3 is built from 17 residues. In DNA form, the CDR3 reads TGCGCCAGCAGGAATCTCTTGGGACTAGCGGGAGTAAATGAGCAGTTCTTC. Its translation is CASRNLLGLAGVNEQFF.

J is TRBJ2-7 and V is TRBV28; 14 bases match TRBD2. V lost 1 base to trimming and J lost 2 bases; unmatched junction nucleotides: 16. The CDR3 has 21 residues. The V gene's germline CDR1 is MDHEN and CDR2 SYDVKM. CDR3 protein: CASSLYNRLGLAGAPTYEQYF. For the CDR3, the DNA is TGTGCCAGCAGTTTATACAACAGATTGGGACTAGCGGGAGCCCCCACCTACGAGCAGTACTTC.

The rearrangement joins TRBV30 to TRBJ2-5; TRBD1 agrees at 7 bases. Per germline, CDR1 GTSNPN and CDR2 SVGIG (reference sequence). The junction had 6 bases not matched to a gene; V was cut back by 4 bases and J by 1 base. The CDR3 totals 14 residues. The CDR3 region has the DNA TGTGCCTGGACCAGGGGGACAGCCCAAGAGACCCAGTACTTC. This gives the protein CAWTRGTAQETQYF.